This entry describes one TCR beta chain. Using immunoSEQ multiplex PCR, the repertoire was profiled, and TCRdb retains in-frame clones only, with some absent. The repertoire holds around 300,000 clones, with roughly 87% as singletons. The data belong to a study of blood T cell repertoires in COVID-19. Looking at the study overall: The United States, Italy and Spain provided the acute and convalescent COVID-19 samples.

Enrollees, about 18 to 95 years old, lived in approximately 25 US areas. Germline V gene lookup returns CDR1 SGHNT and CDR2 YENEEA. Trimming cost V 5 bases and J 5 bases, with 16 bases left between them. The length of the CDR3 is 14 residues. The sequence was collected from a woman in her twenties or thirties who had recovered from COVID-19. The source material was PBMCs or T cells enriched from blood (not recorded which). The rearrangement uses TRBV11-3 and TRBJ2-7; D is perhaps TRBD1 (6 bases). CDR3 sequence reads: CASSQTLDSHEQYF. The CDR3 DNA reads TGTGCCAGCAGCCAGACCTTGGACAGCCACGAGCAGTACTTC.